This TCR beta chain was identified during a study of OX40 agonist ivuxolimab in advanced cancers. Sequencing used immunoSEQ multiplex PCR; TCRdb keeps in-frame clones, though not all of them. The data show roughly 60,000 clones, over 80% seen once. Germline V lookup: CDR1 MNHEY, CDR2 SMNVEV (reference sequence). The CDR3 length is 14 residues. V lost 3 bases and J 0 bases, leaving 9 bases between the germline ends. The rearrangement uses TRBV27 and TRBJ2-7; a weak D match, TRBD2 (5 bases). The TCR originated in an adult with an advanced solid tumor such as melanoma, head and neck, liver or kidney cancer. The source material was CD4+ or CD8+ T cells sorted from blood, sampled in a trial of the OX40 agonist ivuxolimab. CDR3: CASSLSGSSYEQYF. DNA for the CDR3: TGTGCCAGCAGTTTGTCTGGGAGCTCCTACGAGCAGTACTTC.